This T cell receptor (beta chain) was recorded in a study of T cell repertoires in cytomegalovirus infection. At the level of the study: Matching HLA type and CMV infection were both indicated by public TCR beta signatures. Findings of the study overall: HLA-C-restricted, CMV-specific TCR beta clonotypes were dominant ex vivo. The cumulative frequency of public TCR beta families identified carriers of CMV plus the relevant HLA.

At least ten counts were recorded for this clonotype. No antigen is known for it. The CDR3 is 15 amino acids. V lost 6 bases to trimming and J lost 0 bases, with 13 bases between them. The germline gives CDR1 MDHEN, CDR2 SYDVKM. In TCRdb, the reads were re-called with MiXCR into one record per CDR3 protein. The profile shows fewer than 250,000 distinct CDR3 sequences, roughly 12% of them singletons. This clonotype was sampled from a human donor in good health (CMV status not recorded). Some clones in this sample may be carry-over from other donors' samples. The sample comprised PBMCs. The chain carries TRBV28 and TRBJ2-3; perhaps TRBD1 as D (6 bases). CDR3 sequence: CASSQTGLSTDTQYF. Here the CDR3 DNA reads TGTGCCAGCAGCCAGACAGGCCTAAGCACAGATACGCAGTATTTT.